Listed below are T cell receptor beta chains from one sample, sequenced in a study of regulatory dendritic cells for organ transplantation. Profiling relied on immunoSEQ multiplex PCR, and the TCRdb table lists in-frame clones only, not all of them. The sample records roughly 30,000 clones, around 82% being singletons. Sequencing input: naive CD8+ T cells from blood. Every receptor here comes from a human donor in good health. CDR3s include the opening cysteine and the closing phenylalanine or tryptophan. The D gene is left open where the match is weak. Not every row has a clone size; where given, it reads once, few, many or a size class.

d_call	v_call	clone_size	cdr3_length	j_call	cdr3_nt	cdr3_aa
TRBD1	TRBV27	-	15	TRBJ2-1	TGTGCCAGCAGTTCCGGCAGGGGGCGGTTCAATGAGCAGTTCTTC	CASSSGRGRFNEQFF
TRBD2	TRBV29-1	-	16	TRBJ2-1	TGCAGCGTGCCACTCCTACTAGCGGGGGGTTACAATGAGCAGTTCTTC	CSVPLLLAGGYNEQFF
TRBD1	TRBV9	-	16	TRBJ2-2	TGTGCCAGCAGCGTATCCAGAGACAGGGGCGCCGGGGAGCTGTTTTTT	CASSVSRDRGAGELFF
-	TRBV5-1	-	12	TRBJ2-1	TGCGCCAGCAGCGTGGATAACAATGAGCAGTTCTTC	CASSVDNNEQFF
-	TRBV6-5	-	13	TRBJ1-1	TGTGCCAGCAGTTACTCGGGGGGCACTGAAGCTTTCTTT	CASSYSGGTEAFF
TRBD1	TRBV27	-	16	TRBJ2-3	TGTGCCAGCAGTTTATCGGCAGGGGGTTTAGCAGATACGCAGTATTTT	CASSLSAGGLADTQYF
-	TRBV11-2	-	17	TRBJ2-1	TGTGCCAGCAGCTTAGATTGGGTCCCGGGCAGGGGCAATGAGCAGTTCTTC	CASSLDWVPGRGNEQFF
-	TRBV6-5	-	14	TRBJ1-2	TGTGCCAGCAGCCCCTCACGGGATAACTATGGCTACACCTTC	CASSPSRDNYGYTF
-	TRBV6-1	-	16	TRBJ2-3	TGTGCCAGCAGTGTGTTTACCAGGACAGTCACAGATACGCAGTATTTT	CASSVFTRTVTDTQYF
-	TRBV6-4	-	15	TRBJ2-7	TGTGCCAGCAGTGACCTCGGGGGATTTGGCTACGAGCAGTACTTC	CASSDLGGFGYEQYF
-	TRBV6-1	once	13	TRBJ1-1	TGTGCCAGCAGAGAGACAGGGAACACTGAAGCTTTCTTT	CASRETGNTEAFF
-	TRBV27	-	16	TRBJ1-3	TGTGCCAGCAGTTTACGGGGGGCAGGAGCTGGAAACACCATATATTTT	CASSLRGAGAGNTIYF
-	TRBV29-1	-	12	TRBJ1-1	TGCAGCGTTGAAGACGGGAGGCCTGAAGCTTTCTTT	CSVEDGRPEAFF
-	TRBV13	-	15	TRBJ2-5	TGTGCCAGCAGCCCTAAGGGAGTGCGGGGAGAGACCCAGTACTTC	CASSPKGVRGETQYF
-	TRBV7-9	-	15	TRBJ1-4	TGTGCCAGCAGCCAGACGGAGAACCATCGGGAAAAACTGTTTTTT	CASSQTENHREKLFF
-	TRBV19	-	15	TRBJ2-2	TGTGCCAGTAGTAGAGCAGGGTTCAACACCGGGGAGCTGTTTTTT	CASSRAGFNTGELFF
-	TRBV6-6	-	11	TRBJ2-1	TGTGCCAGCAGCCCGGACAATGAGCAGTTCTTC	CASSPDNEQFF
TRBD1	TRBV15	-	14	TRBJ2-7	TGTGCCACCAGCAGAGTCAGGGGGCGAAACAAGCAGTACTTC	CATSRVRGRNKQYF
-	TRBV7-8	-	14	TRBJ2-7	TGTGCCAGCAGCTTTCTTCTCGGAGCCTACGAGCAGTACTTC	CASSFLLGAYEQYF
-	TRBV2	-	13	TRBJ2-2	TGTGCCAGCAGAAGTACTAGCCCCGGGGAGCTGTTTTTT	CASRSTSPGELFF
TRBD2	TRBV5-1	-	16	TRBJ2-5	TGCGCCAGCAGCTGGGGCTTCGGGGGGGCCTCAGAGACCCAGTACTTC	CASSWGFGGASETQYF
-	TRBV19	-	14	TRBJ2-3	TGTGCCAGTAGTGAACAGGGCCGGGAAGATACGCAGTATTTT	CASSEQGREDTQYF
-	TRBV4-2	-	16	TRBJ2-1	TGTGCCAGCAGCCAAGTTCCTGGGGGGGGCAACAATGAGCAGTTCTTC	CASSQVPGGGNNEQFF
-	TRBV19	-	15	TRBJ1-5	TGTGCCAGTACTCAGCATGGGGGGAGCAATCAGCCCCAGCATTTT	CASTQHGGSNQPQHF
TRBD1	TRBV4-3	-	16	TRBJ1-5	TGCGCCAGCAGCCCAGCCAGGGGGATTAGCAATCAGCCCCAGCATTTT	CASSPARGISNQPQHF
-	TRBV5-4	-	14	TRBJ2-5	TGTGCCAGCAGCTTACTCAAGCGCGGGGAGACCCAGTACTTC	CASSLLKRGETQYF
TRBD1	TRBV5-1	few	13	TRBJ1-1	TGCGCCAGCAGCTCGGGACAGTACTCTGAAGCTTTCTTT	CASSSGQYSEAFF